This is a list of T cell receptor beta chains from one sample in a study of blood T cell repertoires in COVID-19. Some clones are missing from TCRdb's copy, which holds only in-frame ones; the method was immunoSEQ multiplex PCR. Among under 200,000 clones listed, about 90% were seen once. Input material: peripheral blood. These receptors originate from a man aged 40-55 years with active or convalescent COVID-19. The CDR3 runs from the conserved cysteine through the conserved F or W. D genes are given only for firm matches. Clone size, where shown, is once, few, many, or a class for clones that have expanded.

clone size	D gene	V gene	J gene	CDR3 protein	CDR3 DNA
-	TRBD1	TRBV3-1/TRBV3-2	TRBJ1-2	CASSQEGDRGRGGYTF	TGTGCCAGCAGCCAAGAGGGGGACAGGGGTAGGGGCGGCTACACCTTC
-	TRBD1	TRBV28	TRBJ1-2	CASSFGAGQGYGYTF	TGTGCCAGCAGTTTCGGTGCGGGACAGGGGTATGGCTACACCTTC
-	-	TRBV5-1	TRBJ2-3	CASSLLDTQYF	TGCGCCAGCAGCTTGCTAGATACGCAGTATTTT
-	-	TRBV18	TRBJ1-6	CASSPEQGSPLHF	TGTGCCAGCTCACCCGAACAGGGATCACCCCTCCACTTT
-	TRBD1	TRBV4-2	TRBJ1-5	CASSQDKGQGNSQPQHF	TGTGCCAGCAGCCAAGATAAGGGACAGGGGAATAGTCAGCCCCAGCATTTT
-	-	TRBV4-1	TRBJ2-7	CASSSQGSHEQYF	TGCGCCAGCAGCTCCCAGGGGAGTCACGAGCAGTACTTC
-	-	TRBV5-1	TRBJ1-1	CASSSYTGYRNTEAFF	TGCGCCAGCAGCTCGTACACAGGGTATCGTAACACTGAAGCTTTCTTT
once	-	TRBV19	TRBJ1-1	CASIPVRGTEAFF	TGTGCCAGTATCCCGGTACGGGGCACTGAAGCTTTCTTT
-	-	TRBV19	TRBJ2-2	CASSNWGVTGELFF	TGTGCCAGTAGTAACTGGGGGGTCACCGGGGAGCTGTTTTTT
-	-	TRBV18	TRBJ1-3	CASSSIRTAAYSGNTIYF	TGTGCCAGCTCGTCAATAAGAACAGCGGCCTACTCTGGAAACACCATATATTTT
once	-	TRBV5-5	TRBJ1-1	CASSSGTSLMNTEAFF	TGTGCCAGCAGCTCGGGGACAAGCCTCATGAACACTGAAGCTTTCTTT
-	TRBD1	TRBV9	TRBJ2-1	CASSTGQGSYNEQFF	TGTGCCAGCAGCACGGGACAGGGATCCTACAATGAGCAGTTCTTC
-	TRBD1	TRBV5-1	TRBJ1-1	CASSPSTGSAEAFF	TGCGCCAGCAGCCCATCGACAGGGAGCGCTGAAGCTTTCTTT
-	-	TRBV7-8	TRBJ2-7	CASSQGGSYEQYF	TGTGCCAGCAGCCAAGGGGGAAGCTACGAGCAGTACTTC
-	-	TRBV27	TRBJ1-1	CASSPAPGVLAEAFF	TGTGCCAGCAGCCCCGCCCCGGGGGTTCTCGCTGAAGCTTTCTTT
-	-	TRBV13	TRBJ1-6	CASSSGSSYNSPLHF	TGTGCCAGCAGTTCCGGGAGCTCCTATAATTCACCCCTCCACTTT